The 10 T cell receptor beta chains listed next were all sequenced from one sample in a study of beta chain features in type 1 diabetes. cDNA synthesis used the whole RNA isolate, giving expressed TCRB sequences. Profiling relied on immunoSEQ multiplex PCR, and the TCRdb table lists in-frame clones only, not all of them. The sample has roughly 140,000 clones, 11% seen once; the top ten hold roughly 2%. The specimen sequenced was central memory CD4+ T cells from blood. Source of these receptors: a man younger than 35 in good health.

This chain joins TRBV5-1 and TRBJ2-7, with 12 bases lining up with TRBD2. The ends lost 4 bases at V and 0 bases at J; junction bases unmatched: 2. The CDR3 is made up of 15 amino acids. The germline V gene has CDR1 SGHRS and CDR2 YFSETQ. CDR3 sequence reads: CASSLTSGSSYEQYF. DNA of the CDR3: TGCGCCAGCAGCCTGACTAGCGGGAGCTCCTACGAGCAGTACTTC.

The CDR3 loop reads CASSGTGTSYNEQFF. The CDR3 DNA reads TGTGCCAGCAGCGGTACAGGGACTTCCTACAATGAGCAGTTCTTC. This chain joins TRBV9 and TRBJ2-1, with D perhaps being TRBD1 or TRBD2 (6 bases each). Germline CDR1 and CDR2: SGDLS and YYNGEE. The CDR3 loop spans 15 amino acids. Trimming removed 3 bases at V and 1 base at J, with 11 bases between.

The V and J genes are TRBV7-2 and TRBJ2-1; 11 positions match TRBD2. The CDR3 length is 15 residues. Germline V lookup: CDR1 SGHTA, CDR2 FQGNSA. V shed 5 bases and J 4 bases; nucleotides not matched to a gene: 4. Here the CDR3 DNA reads TGTGCCAGCAGCCCGACTAGCGGGGAATACAATGAGCAGTTCTTC. This gives the protein CASSPTSGEYNEQFF.

On this clone: This sample also contains other DNA sequences that code for the same CDR3. In nucleotides, the CDR3 is TGCAGTGCTGGAACCTACGAGCAGTACTTC. Amino acid sequence: CSAGTYEQYF. The chain carries TRBV20-1 and TRBJ2-7, with D uncertain. Germline V gives CDR1 DFQATT, CDR2 SNEGSKA (reference sequence). V lost 5 bases and J 2 bases, leaving 4 bases between the germline ends. The CDR3 has 10 residues.

The genes are TRBV7-9 and TRBJ1-2; maybe TRBD1 (5 bases). Germline V gives CDR1 SEHNR, CDR2 FQNEAQ (reference sequence). V gave up 7 bases and J gave up 6 bases, with 12 bases separating them. This CDR3 has 12 amino acids. CDR3 loop: CASTNTGDGYTF. The CDR3 bases are TGTGCCAGCACCAACACGGGGGATGGCTACACCTTC.

Many counts were recorded for this clone. V and J are TRBV2 and TRBJ1-6; 7 bases are shared with TRBD1. This CDR3 contains 15 residues. Germline-derived CDR1 and CDR2 are SNHLY and FYNNEI. V dropped 6 bases and J dropped 8; count of bases not matched to a gene: 10. This CDR3 is CASRAPTGTDSPLHF. CDR3 DNA sequence: TGTGCCAGCAGGGCACCGACAGGGACGGATTCACCCCTCCACTTT.

This clone was counted a few times. The rearrangement uses TRBV29-1 and TRBJ2-3; D assignment may be TRBD1 or TRBD2 (5 bases each). Germline CDR1 SQVTM, CDR2 ANQGSEA. The CDR3 has 13 amino acids. The V gene lost 7 bases and the J gene lost 5 bases, with 16 bases spanning the gap. For the CDR3, the DNA is TGCAGCGCCGAGGGGCAGGTGGTAGATACGCAGTATTTT. Translation: CSAEGQVVDTQYF.

In nucleotides, the CDR3 is TGCAGCGTTGAAACAGGGGTTACAGCAAAGCAGTACTTC. Protein product: CSVETGVTAKQYF. The J gene is TRBJ2-7, the V gene TRBV29-1; 7 bases agree with TRBD1. CDR1 is SQVTM, CDR2 ANQGSEA, per germline. Germline trimming cut 2 bases from V and 8 bases from J; bases unmatched to any gene: 9. The CDR3 has 13 residues.

This clone was counted at least ten times. This rearrangement joins TRBV7-8 to TRBJ2-5, with TRBD1 identical over 7 bases. This CDR3 has 14 residues. The J segment lost 4 bases and the V segment lost 5 bases, leaving 7 bases of the junction unmatched. Germline CDR1 SGHVS, CDR2 FQNEAQ. The CDR3 region has the DNA TGTGCCAGCAGCCCGACAGGGAACGTAGAGACCCAGTACTTC. Translated: CASSPTGNVETQYF.

This clone came up a few times. A much larger clone lies one base from this, so it may be a read error. V usage is TRBV4-1 and J usage is TRBJ2-3, with D possibly matching TRBD2 (6 bases). CDR1 and CDR2 (germline): MGHRA, YSYEKL. The CDR3 sequence is 16 residues long. The CDR3 coding sequence is TGCTCCAGCAGCTACCCGGGGGTCCTCACGCCAGATACGCAGTATTTT. Its translation: CSSSYPGVLTPDTQYF.